The source of this T cell receptor (beta chain) is a study of T cells after posttransplantation cyclophosphamide. Controls had myeloablative marrow grafts with methotrexate and calcineurin inhibitor, sampled at 1 year. Findings of the study overall: Blood and skin or GI T cell repertoires showed limited TRB overlap.

Germline values: CDR1 SNHLY, CDR2 FYNNEI. V trimming: 6 bases; J trimming: 7 bases; junction bases outside the gene matches: 6. The CDR3 length is 15 residues. The data were produced by immunoSEQ multiplex PCR, yet TCRdb's version contains in-frame clones alone and is incomplete. Here the sample spans roughly 17,000 clones, about 85% being singletons. As regards this clone: Its antigen is unknown.

The material sequenced was PBMCs, taken after allogeneic stem cell transplant with calcineurin inhibitor and methotrexate. This clonotype was sampled from a female patient aged 18 to 30 who received an allogeneic stem cell transplant from an unrelated donor, was CMV-positive, and had acute and chronic GVHD. The graft donor may have given rise to some T cells. V usage is TRBV2 and J usage is TRBJ1-6, with TRBD1 matching over 10 bases. The CDR3 is CASSDRGRLNSPLHF. The CDR3 coding sequence is TGTGCCAGCAGCGACAGGGGGCGCTTAAATTCACCCCTCCACTTT.